This T cell receptor (beta chain) comes out of a study of blood T cell repertoires in COVID-19. Study at large: There were acute and convalescent COVID-19 samples, and they came from the United States, Italy and Spain. From T cells, B-cell-depleted T cells, or PBMCs came the material, which was cDNA or gDNA.

Per the original methods: Using reference gene primer amplification, nucleated cell counts were estimated. Assay: immunoSEQ multiplex PCR; the TCRdb copy retains only in-frame clones and omits some. Clone size and the V and J calls come from that table; the DNA yielded D and trimming. The sample lists hundreds of thousands of clones, around 86% occurring once. The CDR3 consists of 15 residues. The germline V gene has CDR1 WNHNN and CDR2 SYGVQD (reference sequence). Trimming took 2 bases from V and 3 from J; bases not matched to a gene: 5. Specimen: peripheral blood. This receptor was identified in a woman aged 25 to 39 with active or convalescent COVID-19. This rearrangement joins TRBV10-1 to TRBJ2-7, with TRBD1 matching 9 bases. This CDR3 is CASSEGTGGIYEQYF. The CDR3 nucleotides are TGCGCCAGCAGTGAGGGAACAGGGGGCATCTACGAGCAGTACTTC.